The 19 T cell receptor beta chains below all came from one sample that was sequenced in a study of graft-versus-host responses after intestinal transplantation listed by TCRdb under 2021. The intended sense of this specimen's time point label: cells obtained before transplantation from donor or recipient. These receptors have no known antigen. The library was prepared using the immunoSEQ multiplex PCR assay. Not all clones reach the TCRdb copy of this immuneACCESS table, which keeps in-frame sequences only. Checked studies attribute under half of the gap to unresolved V genes and leave the rest unexplained. Present in this sample are under 95,000 clones, 80% to 85% of which were seen just once. In total, the top ten clones hold approximately 0.84% of the sample. The sequences come from unstimulated CD4+ T cells sorted from spleen or lymph node cells, collected before intestinal transplant. The receptors stem from a human donor who received an intestinal transplant.

The chain links TRBV27 to TRBJ1-6, with no clear D. V shed 2 bases and J shed 9 bases, with 11 bases lying between them. This CDR3 comprises 14 residues. Germline CDR1 reads MNHEY; CDR2 reads SMNVEV (reference sequence). CDR3 DNA: TGTGCCAGCAGTTTAAATTCTGTCTCTTCACCCCTCCACTTT. Protein: CASSLNSVSSPLHF.

V usage is TRBV7-7 and J usage is TRBJ2-1, with D possibly being TRBD1 (5 bases). The CDR3 loop spans 14 amino acids. From germline, CDR1 is SSHAT and CDR2 FNYEAQ (reference sequence). Trimming removed 1 base at V and 5 bases at J, with 9 bases between. CDR3 nucleotide sequence: TGTGCCAGCAGCTTAGGACAGAACAACAATGAGCAGTTCTTC. Residues: CASSLGQNNNEQFF.

This chain uses TRBV5-1 with TRBJ2-3, with a weak D call TRBD2 (6 bases). Germline V gene sequence: CDR1 SGHRS, CDR2 YFSETQ. The CDR3 totals 15 residues. Trimming shortened V by 2 bases and J by 2 bases, and 12 bases separated the two germline ends. CDR3: CASSFIPGDTDTQYF. The CDR3 DNA sequence: TGCGCCAGCAGCTTCATTCCGGGGGACACAGATACGCAGTATTTT.

The chain has TRBV5-1 and TRBJ2-1, with TRBD1 matching over 9 bases. Germline CDR1 is SGHRS and CDR2 is YFSETQ. The V gene end was trimmed by 5 bases and the J gene end by 6 bases; junction bases not matched to a gene: 12. The CDR3 consists of 16 residues. The CDR3 loop reads CASRPPGTGSSNEQFF. CDR3 nucleotide sequence: TGCGCCAGCAGACCTCCAGGGACAGGGAGTAGCAATGAGCAGTTCTTC.

The rearrangement links TRBV29-1 to TRBJ1-2; no definite D call. The CDR3 totals 16 residues. The V end lost 1 base, the J end lost 2 bases, and 17 bases lay between the germline ends. CDR1 SQVTM and CDR2 ANQGSEA come from the germline V gene. This CDR3 is CSVEGVLRAQNYGYTF. The CDR3 nucleotides are TGCAGCGTTGAAGGAGTGCTGCGGGCCCAAAACTATGGCTACACCTTC. Complete variable domain (other parts from reference TRBV29-1 and TRBJ1-2): SAVISQKPSRDICQRGTSLTIQCQVDSQVTMMFWYRQQPGQSLTLIATANQGSEATYESGFVIDKFPISRPNLTFSTLTVSNMSPEDSSIYLCSVEGVLRAQNYGYTFGSGTRLTVV.

This clone was found a few times. The V and J genes are TRBV10-3 and TRBJ1-6; maybe TRBD1 (6 bases). This CDR3 contains 18 residues. The germline gives CDR1 ENHRY, CDR2 SYGVKD. The germline V and J ends were trimmed by 0 bases and 9 bases, with 21 bases remaining between them. The CDR3 DNA reads as TGTGCCATCAGTGAGTCATCCCCTGCGGGGGGGGCTGGTTCACCCCTCCACTTT. Translating it yields CAISESSPAGGAGSPLHF.

V gene TRBV28 combines with J gene TRBJ1-1; D is possibly TRBD1 (5 bases). Germline V gives CDR1 MDHEN, CDR2 SYDVKM. This CDR3 has 15 amino acids. The V end lost 8 bases, the J end lost 4 bases, and 20 bases lay between the germline ends. Here the CDR3 DNA reads TGTGCCAGCGAAATTGCCAAAAGGGGTGGCACTGAAGCTTTCTTT. As protein: CASEIAKRGGTEAFF.

Here the CDR3 DNA reads TGTGCCAGCAGCTCGGGACTAGCGGGGGGCCGATATCCCACAGATACGCAGTATTTT. This translates into CASSSGLAGGRYPTDTQYF. This chain joins TRBV5-4 and TRBJ2-3; TRBD2 matches 15 bases. The germline V gene has CDR1 SGHNT and CDR2 YYREEE (reference sequence). J lost 2 bases, V lost 3 bases, and 10 bases had no gene match. The CDR3 runs to 19 residues. The whole variable domain, remainder taken from reference TRBV5-4 and TRBJ2-3, is ETGVTQSPTHLIKTRGQQVTLRCSSQSGHNTVSWYQQALGQGPQFIFQYYREEENGRGNFPPRFSGLQFPNYSSELNVNALELDDSALYLCASSSGLAGGRYPTDTQYFGPGTRLTVL.

This chain connects TRBV5-1 to TRBJ2-7; tentatively, D is TRBD1 (6 bases). The germline V and J ends were trimmed by 4 bases and 2 bases, with 19 bases remaining between them. Germline-derived CDR1 and CDR2 are SGHRS and YFSETQ. The CDR3 has 16 amino acids. CDR3 nucleotides: TGCGCCAGCAGCCGTCAGAGGGGGATAGTGGCCTACGAGCAGTACTTC. This sequence encodes CASSRQRGIVAYEQYF. Full variable domain (rest looked up from reference TRBV5-1 and TRBJ2-7): KAGVTQTPRYLIKTRGQQVTLSCSPISGHRSVSWYQQTPGQGLQFLFEYFSETQRNKGNFPGRFSGRQFSNSRSEMNVSTLELGDSALYLCASSRQRGIVAYEQYFGPGTRLTVT.

The chain uses TRBV5-6 and TRBJ2-5; TRBD2 matches at 8 bases. Germline trimming cut 4 bases from V and 5 bases from J; bases unmatched to any gene: 10. The CDR3 runs 15 residues. Germline V lookup: CDR1 SGHDT, CDR2 YYEEEE. CDR3 sequence reads: CASSPGGPTVETQYF. Written as DNA, the CDR3 is TGTGCCAGCAGCCCGGGGGGGCCAACTGTCGAGACCCAGTACTTC. The full variable domain, completed using reference TRBV5-6 and TRBJ2-5, is DAGVTQSPTHLIKTRGQQVTLRCSPKSGHDTVSWYQQALGQGPQFIFQYYEEEERQRGNFPDRFSGHQFPNYSSELNVNALLLGDSALYLCASSPGGPTVETQYFGPGTRLLVL.

This clone was observed once. V gene TRBV5-6 combines with J gene TRBJ2-3; D remains unclear. The germline V and J ends were trimmed by 0 bases and 6 bases, with 8 bases remaining between them. Germline CDR1 and CDR2: SGHDT and YYEEEE. CDR3 size: 13 residues. The DNA for the CDR3 is TGTGCCAGCAGCTTGGGGCCTTCCGATACGCAGTATTTT. Its protein product is CASSLGPSDTQYF.

This clone was counted once. The chain has TRBV6-1 and TRBJ1-5; weak D call: TRBD1 (6 bases). This CDR3 is 14 amino acids long. V was shortened by 6 bases and J by 5 bases, with 14 bases between the two germline ends. From germline, CDR1 is MNHNS and CDR2 SASEGT. The DNA of the CDR3 is TGTGCCAGCAGCCCCCCCGGGGGGCATCAGCCCCAGCATTTT. Encoded protein: CASSPPGGHQPQHF.

This clone was seen more than once but under ten times. The chain carries TRBV12-5 and TRBJ2-1; 11 bases map to TRBD2. V lost 0 bases to trimming and J lost 8 bases; unmatched junction nucleotides: 9. The CDR3 is 17 amino acids. CDR1 and CDR2 (germline): LGHNT, FRNRAP. This CDR3 reads CASGLVTSGRYLHEQFF. In DNA form, the CDR3 reads TGTGCTAGTGGTTTGGTAACTAGCGGGAGATATCTCCATGAGCAGTTCTTC.

The CDR3 protein is CASSLVPGEGEQFF. Written as DNA, the CDR3 is TGCGCCAGCAGCTTGGTGCCCGGGGAGGGTGAGCAGTTCTTC. This chain uses TRBV5-1 with TRBJ2-1, with 7 bases lining up with TRBD2. Germline V gene data show CDR1 as SGHRS and CDR2 as YFSETQ. V was clipped by 0 bases and J by 9 bases; unmatched bases: 6. The CDR3 covers 14 residues.

The chain couples TRBV9 to TRBJ2-5; D is possibly TRBD2 (6 bases). V lost 4 bases to trimming and J lost 0 bases, with 13 bases between them. The CDR3 totals 15 residues. The germline V gene encodes CDR1 SGDLS and CDR2 YYNGEE. CDR3 sequence: CASSPGSGDQETQYF. The CDR3 nucleotides are TGTGCCAGCAGCCCCGGCTCGGGGGACCAAGAGACCCAGTACTTC.

The rearrangement joins TRBV11-2 to TRBJ1-1; 8 bases are a match to TRBD1. CDR1 and CDR2 from the germline V gene are SGHAT and FQNNGV. This CDR3 has 15 residues. The junction had 7 bases not matched to a gene; V was cut back by 6 bases and J by 1 base. CDR3: CASSRSGGRNTEAFF. The CDR3 nucleotides are TGTGCCAGCAGTCGTTCAGGGGGCAGGAACACTGAAGCTTTCTTT.

The genes are TRBV7-9 and TRBJ1-2; D remains unclear. The germline V gene has CDR1 SEHNR and CDR2 FQNEAQ (reference sequence). Trimming removed 0 bases from V and 4 bases from J, with 9 bases in between. This CDR3 spans 14 amino acids. The CDR3 loop is CASSLAGDPYGYTF. Here the CDR3 DNA reads TGTGCCAGCAGCTTAGCCGGAGACCCCTATGGCTACACCTTC.

This chain uses TRBV28 with TRBJ2-2, with a weak D call TRBD1 (7 bases). The CDR3 extends over 15 amino acids. Per the germline V gene, CDR1 is MDHEN and CDR2 is SYDVKM. Trimming removed 7 bases at V and 1 base at J, with 13 bases between. CDR3 sequence: CASKRAGGNTGELFF. CDR3 in DNA: TGTGCCAGCAAGCGGGCAGGGGGGAACACCGGGGAGCTGTTTTTT.

The chain employs TRBV6-5 and TRBJ2-1, with 8 bases fitting TRBD2. V shed 4 bases, J shed 10 bases, and the junction held 3 bases outside the gene matches. This CDR3 is 12 amino acids long. Germline V gene data show CDR1 as MNHEY and CDR2 as SVGAGI. CDR3 residues: CASSWGGREQFF. For the CDR3, the DNA is TGTGCCAGCAGTTGGGGCGGGAGGGAGCAGTTCTTC.